Presented here are 18 T cell receptor beta chains from one specimen sequenced in a study of vaccination effects on CD4 cells after COVID-19. Here immunoSEQ multiplex PCR was the method, and the copy in TCRdb shows in-frame clones only, minus some. The sample records roughly 45,000 clones, about 80% being singletons. CD4+ T cells specific for antigen were expanded with viral peptide pools by the ViraFEST assay before sequencing. Culture lasted around eleven days before CD4+ T cell isolation. Each vaccine recipient was nucleocapsid antibody negative and had no prior SARS-CoV-2 infection. No antigen has been identified for these receptors. Sequenced material: CD4+ T cells from PBMCs cultured with SARS-CoV-2 spike peptides, taken before COVID-19 vaccination. The receptors were sampled from a human donor who received a COVID-19 vaccine.

The chain is built from TRBV28 and TRBJ1-2, with D possibly TRBD1 on 5 matching bases. The V gene's germline CDR1 is MDHEN and CDR2 SYDVKM. V lost 6 bases and J lost 9, with 20 bases in between. This CDR3 spans 14 amino acids. CDR3 in DNA: TGTGCCAGCAGACCCGGGACGGGCGTCGAGAGCTACACCTTC. Amino acids: CASRPGTGVESYTF.

The V and J genes are TRBV6-5 and TRBJ1-2; no definite D call. Germline V CDR1 and CDR2: MNHEY, SVGAGI. The CDR3 covers 12 residues. With 6 bases removed from V and 0 bases from J, the gap between germline ends came to 5 bases. This CDR3 reads CASSQANYGYTF. CDR3 in DNA: TGTGCCAGCAGCCAAGCTAACTATGGCTACACCTTC.

The chain recombines TRBV5-8 with TRBJ1-3; D uncertain. There are 15 residues in the CDR3. Germline lookup yields CDR1 SGHTS and CDR2 YDEGEE. Trimming cost V 0 bases and J 3 bases, with 10 bases left between them. In DNA form, the CDR3 reads TGTGCCAGCAGCTTGGGACCTGGAGGTGGAAACACCATATATTTT. Translation gives CASSLGPGGGNTIYF.

This chain's CDR3 is CASSQETGDNSPLHF. CDR3 nucleotides: TGCGCCAGCAGCCAGGAAACAGGGGATAATTCACCCCTCCACTTT. The chain employs TRBV4-3 and TRBJ1-6; 7 nucleotides match TRBD1. The CDR3 runs 15 residues. V shed 3 bases, J shed 5 bases, and the junction held 4 bases outside the gene matches. Germline CDR1 reads LGHNA; CDR2 reads YSLEER.

V is TRBV5-1 and J is TRBJ1-1, with no clear D. V lost 4 bases and J lost 1, with 8 bases in between. The germline V gene encodes CDR1 SGHRS and CDR2 YFSETQ. The CDR3 contains 13 residues. In nucleotides, the CDR3 is TGCGCCAGCAGCGGATCAACGAACACTGAAGCTTTCTTT. It yields the protein CASSGSTNTEAFF.

V gene TRBV11-3 combines with J gene TRBJ2-2; 7 positions match TRBD2. The CDR3 spans 14 residues. Germline V gene lookup returns CDR1 SGHNT and CDR2 YENEEA. Losses at the gene ends were 3 bases for V and 4 bases for J; bases not matched to a gene: 2. The CDR3 nucleotides are TGTGCCAGCAGCTTCGGGGGGAGCACCGGGGAGCTGTTTTTT. Amino acids: CASSFGGSTGELFF.

This clone was counted between two and nine times. The chain carries TRBV19 and TRBJ2-1; maybe TRBD2 (6 bases). The CDR3 covers 17 residues. Trimming cost V 1 base and J 4 bases, with 17 bases left between them. Germline V gives CDR1 LNHDA, CDR2 SQIVND (reference sequence). The CDR3 DNA sequence: TGTGCCAGTAGTATAGTTTGGGCGGGGATTGCATACAATGAGCAGTTCTTC. Protein product: CASSIVWAGIAYNEQFF.

This sequence joins TRBV19 and TRBJ2-1; D might be TRBD2 (7 bases). CDR3 length equals 12 residues. Per the germline V gene, CDR1 is LNHDA and CDR2 is SQIVND (reference sequence). V was trimmed by 6 bases and J by 10 bases, leaving 13 bases between them. Written as DNA, the CDR3 is TGTGCCAGTAGGGGGGGGCTCTGGGAGCAGTTCTTC. This gives the protein CASRGGLWEQFF.

CDR3 bases: TGCAGCGGTATGGACAGCCGATTGGAGGAGACCCAGTACTTC. This codes for CSGMDSRLEETQYF. The chain employs TRBV29-1 and TRBJ2-5, with a weak D call TRBD1 (6 bases). Trimming stripped 7 bases from V and 5 bases from J, with 20 bases between. Per germline, CDR1 SQVTM and CDR2 ANQGSEA. The CDR3 loop spans 14 amino acids.

The chain joins TRBV30 to TRBJ1-5; D gene ambiguous. Between the trimmed V and J ends, which lost 1 base and 4 bases, there was a span of 8 bases. The CDR3 has 13 amino acids. The germline gives CDR1 GTSNPN, CDR2 SVGIG (reference sequence). The CDR3 loop reads CAWSGGSNQPQHF. The CDR3 region has the DNA TGTGCCTGGAGTGGTGGGAGTAATCAGCCCCAGCATTTT. Full variable domain (missing parts from reference TRBV30 and TRBJ1-5): SQTIHQWPATLVQPVGSPLSLECTVEGTSNPNLYWYRQAAGRGLQLLFYSVGIGQISSEVPQNLSASRPQDRQFILSSKKLLLSDSGFYLCAWSGGSNQPQHFGDGTRLSIL.

The V and J genes are TRBV18 and TRBJ2-5; D uncertain. The V end was cut by 2 bases, the J end by 5 bases, with 9 bases between. Germline-derived CDR1 and CDR2 are KGHSH and LQKENI. The CDR3 length is 13 residues. Here the CDR3 DNA reads TGTGCCAGCTCACCAGGGATGCGGGAGACCCAGTACTTC. Translating gives CASSPGMRETQYF.

This rearrangement joins TRBV20-1 to TRBJ2-1; D perhaps matches TRBD2 (6 bases). The CDR3 sequence is 13 residues long. Germline V CDR1 and CDR2: DFQATT, SNEGSKA (reference sequence). V was cut by 3 bases and J by 4 bases, with 10 bases left in between. In nucleotides, the CDR3 is TGCAGTGCTAGTCTGGACTATTACAATGAGCAGTTCTTC. Residues: CSASLDYYNEQFF.

This clone was recorded only once. The chain is built from TRBV5-1 and TRBJ2-5; D tentatively reads TRBD1 or TRBD2 (6 bases each). V gave up 0 bases and J gave up 5 bases, with 14 bases separating them. There are 15 residues in the CDR3. Germline lookup yields CDR1 SGHRS and CDR2 YFSETQ. The CDR3 DNA reads as TGCGCCAGCAGCTTGGGATCGGGGGCTTTGGAGACCCAGTACTTC. Its translation is CASSLGSGALETQYF.

The V and J genes are TRBV27 and TRBJ1-6, with a possible D match to TRBD1 (6 bases). With 3 bases removed from V and 4 bases from J, the gap between germline ends came to 16 bases. The CDR3 spans 17 residues. Germline assignment: CDR1 MNHEY and CDR2 SMNVEV (reference sequence). The CDR3 loop reads CASSLRSGELYNSPLHF. CDR3 DNA: TGTGCCAGCAGTTTGAGGTCAGGGGAATTATATAATTCACCCCTCCACTTT.

The chain employs TRBV3-1 (or the pseudogene TRBV3-2) and TRBJ1-1; tentative D call: TRBD1 (5 bases). The CDR3 totals 14 residues. V was shortened by 0 bases and J by 7 bases, with 12 bases between the two germline ends. Germline V lookup: CDR1 LGHDT, CDR2 YNNKEL (reference sequence). The CDR3 loop reads CASSQDGRRGEAFF. Here the CDR3 DNA reads TGTGCCAGCAGCCAAGATGGTAGGAGGGGTGAAGCTTTCTTT.

V is TRBV6-2 or TRBV6-3 and J is TRBJ1-2, with D uncertain. This CDR3 comprises 13 residues. Germline V gene data show CDR1 as MNHEY and CDR2 as SVGEGT. With 6 bases removed from V and 8 bases from J, the gap between germline ends came to 16 bases. The chain's CDR3 is CASSSTTQRGYTF. The CDR3, as DNA: TGTGCCAGCAGCTCTACTACCCAGCGGGGCTACACCTTC.

The rearrangement links TRBV6-2 or TRBV6-3 to TRBJ2-5; no reliable D call. Germline CDR1 and CDR2: MNHEY and SVGEGT. V was pared by 4 bases and J by 5 bases, with 17 bases between. The CDR3 spans 15 residues. CDR3 bases: TGTGCCAGCAGTTTATCAGGCCAGGAACCGGAGACCCAGTACTTC. Protein sequence: CASSLSGQEPETQYF.

This clone was seen a single time. This chain connects TRBV24-1 to TRBJ2-3; perhaps TRBD2 as D (5 bases). This CDR3 contains 17 residues. Trimming stripped 3 bases from V and 4 bases from J, with 19 bases between. Germline assignment: CDR1 KGHDR and CDR2 SFDVKD. This CDR3 reads CATSDPLGGQTPDTQYF. CDR3 sequence (DNA): TGTGCCACCAGTGATCCACTTGGCGGGCAGACTCCAGATACGCAGTATTTT.